A selection of T cell receptor beta chains follows, all from one sample in a study of cytomegalovirus exposure and HLA in healthy donors. Clones were read by immunoSEQ multiplex PCR, and TCRdb kept only the in-frame ones, dropping some. This table has about 200,000 clones, more than 75% appearing once. Sequenced input: PBMCs. The source of these receptors is a male donor in good health and CMV-seropositive. The CDR3 runs from the conserved cysteine through the conserved F or W. Fields, in order: clone size, D gene, J gene, V gene, CDR3 length, CDR3 protein, CDR3 DNA. A D gene is named only where the DNA matches it firmly. Size is stated for part of the rows, as once, few or many counts, or as a class when the clone is expanded.

size: .; D: TRBD1; J: TRBJ1-4; V: TRBV4-3; length: 15; CDR3: CASSQGGQANEKLFF; DNA: TGCGCCAGCAGCCAAGGGGGACAGGCTAATGAAAAACTGTTTTTT
size: .; D: TRBD1; J: TRBJ2-7; V: TRBV27; length: 12; CDR3: CASSLQGDEQYF; DNA: TGTGCCAGCAGTTTACAGGGGGACGAGCAGTACTTC
size: .; D: TRBD1; J: TRBJ2-7; V: TRBV5-4; length: 14; CDR3: CASSPDRGSYEQYF; DNA: TGTGCCAGCAGCCCTGACAGGGGGAGCTACGAGCAGTACTTC
size: .; D: .; J: TRBJ1-1; V: TRBV11-2; length: 14; CDR3: CASSLAGGNTEAFF; DNA: TGTGCCAGCAGCTTGGCGGGGGGTAACACTGAAGCTTTCTTT
size: .; D: TRBD1; J: TRBJ2-7; V: TRBV5-3; length: 14; CDR3: CARSNGQGAEEQYF; DNA: TGTGCCAGAAGCAACGGACAGGGGGCTGAGGAGCAGTACTTC
size: once; D: TRBD2; J: TRBJ2-3; V: TRBV29-1; length: 14; CDR3: CSVRTSGVVHTQYF; DNA: TGCAGCGTCAGGACTAGCGGGGTCGTACATACGCAGTATTTT
size: .; D: .; J: TRBJ2-3; V: TRBV21-1; length: 21; CDR3: CASSKVPVGLAGAYFPDTQYF; DNA: TGTGCCAGCAGCAAAGTGCCGGTTGGACTAGCGGGAGCTTATTTTCCAGATACGCAGTATTTT
size: .; D: .; J: TRBJ2-1; V: TRBV7-9; length: 16; CDR3: CASSPLRSGNNNEQFF; DNA: TGTGCCAGCAGCCCTCTGCGGAGCGGCAATAACAATGAGCAGTTCTTC
size: .; D: TRBD2; J: TRBJ2-7; V: TRBV6-4; length: 14; CDR3: CASSRTSGSYEQYF; DNA: TGTGCCAGCAGTCGGACTAGCGGGAGCTACGAGCAGTACTTC
size: .; D: .; J: TRBJ2-1; V: TRBV27; length: 15; CDR3: CASSSYDRMNNEQFF; DNA: TGTGCCAGCAGTTCCTATGACAGGATGAACAATGAGCAGTTCTTC
size: .; D: .; J: TRBJ1-1; V: TRBV9; length: 17; CDR3: CASSPKLGAAQNTEAFF; DNA: TGTGCCAGCAGCCCTAAGTTGGGGGCGGCGCAGAACACTGAAGCTTTCTTT
size: once; D: .; J: TRBJ2-1; V: TRBV29-1; length: 15; CDR3: CSVKPTGSSYNEQFF; DNA: TGCAGCGTGAAACCGACAGGCAGCTCCTACAATGAGCAGTTCTTC
size: .; D: .; J: TRBJ2-7; V: TRBV10-3; length: 11; CDR3: CAISQGSEQYF; DNA: TGTGCCATCAGCCAGGGCTCCGAGCAGTACTTC
size: .; D: .; J: TRBJ1-5; V: TRBV5-4; length: 15; CDR3: CASSRGGDGNQPQHF; DNA: TGTGCCAGCAGCCGTGGGGGCGACGGCAATCAGCCCCAGCATTTT
size: once; D: TRBD2; J: TRBJ2-1; V: TRBV27; length: 15; CDR3: CASRQSGRVPNEQFF; DNA: TGTGCCAGCAGACAGAGCGGGAGGGTCCCCAATGAGCAGTTCTTC
size: .; D: .; J: TRBJ2-3; V: TRBV4-2; length: 16; CDR3: CASSQVSASGTDTQYF; DNA: TGTGCCAGCAGCCAAGTTTCCGCTAGCGGCACAGATACGCAGTATTTT
size: .; D: .; J: TRBJ2-3; V: TRBV18; length: 16; CDR3: CASSLRRGAREDTQYF; DNA: TGTGCCAGCTCACTACGACGGGGGGCCAGGGAAGATACGCAGTATTTT
size: .; D: TRBD1; J: TRBJ2-7; V: TRBV11-2; length: 15; CDR3: CASSARDRGAYEQYF; DNA: TGTGCCAGCAGCGCCCGGGACAGGGGGGCCTACGAGCAGTACTTC
size: .; D: TRBD1; J: TRBJ1-2; V: TRBV19; length: 12; CDR3: CASTEDRGGYTF; DNA: TGTGCCAGTACCGAGGACAGGGGTGGCTACACCTTC
size: .; D: .; J: TRBJ2-1; V: TRBV19; length: 15; CDR3: CASSIVGGTYNEQFF; DNA: TGTGCCAGTAGTATAGTGGGCGGGACCTACAATGAGCAGTTCTTC
size: .; D: .; J: TRBJ1-5; V: TRBV28; length: 14; CDR3: CASKVLYSNQPQHF; DNA: TGTGCCAGCAAAGTCCTCTATAGCAATCAGCCCCAGCATTTT
size: .; D: .; J: TRBJ1-2; V: TRBV7-2; length: 14; CDR3: CASSLTGANYGYTF; DNA: TGTGCCAGCAGCTTAACGGGAGCTAACTATGGCTACACCTTC
size: .; D: .; J: TRBJ1-1; V: TRBV21-1; length: 15; CDR3: CASTYGGFMNTEAFF; DNA: TGTGCCAGCACTTACGGGGGGTTCATGAACACTGAAGCTTTCTTT
size: .; D: .; J: TRBJ2-7; V: TRBV27; length: 12; CDR3: CASSPGTSGQYF; DNA: TGTGCCAGCAGTCCCGGGACATCGGGGCAGTACTTC
size: .; D: TRBD2; J: TRBJ2-7; V: TRBV5-1; length: 16; CDR3: CASSIGRGGASYEQYF; DNA: TGCGCCAGCAGCATCGGACGGGGGGGGGCCTCCTACGAGCAGTACTTC
size: .; D: TRBD2; J: TRBJ2-3; V: TRBV19; length: 13; CDR3: CASSSGRTDTQYF; DNA: TGTGCCAGTAGTAGCGGGAGAACAGATACGCAGTATTTT
size: .; D: TRBD2; J: TRBJ2-7; V: TRBV7-2; length: 15; CDR3: CASSLVAGGAYEQYF; DNA: TGTGCCAGCAGCTTAGTTGCGGGAGGAGCCTACGAGCAGTACTTC
size: few; D: .; J: TRBJ1-2; V: TRBV11-2; length: 11; CDR3: CASSPRAGVTF; DNA: TGTGCCAGCAGCCCGCGGGCGGGGGTCACCTTC
size: .; D: .; J: TRBJ2-5; V: TRBV11-3; length: 16; CDR3: CASSLGLYPGAETQYF; DNA: TGTGCCAGCAGCTTGGGACTGTATCCGGGAGCAGAGACCCAGTACTTC
size: once; D: .; J: TRBJ2-7; V: TRBV19; length: 13; CDR3: CASRRGLNYEQYF; DNA: TGTGCCAGTCGGAGGGGACTGAACTACGAGCAGTACTTC
size: once; D: .; J: TRBJ2-7; V: TRBV5-6; length: 14; CDR3: CASSYQGAAYEQYF; DNA: TGTGCCAGCAGTTATCAAGGGGCGGCCTACGAGCAGTACTTC
size: .; D: .; J: TRBJ2-2; V: TRBV25-1; length: 14; CDR3: CASSGQGYTGELFF; DNA: TGTGCCAGCAGTGGGCAGGGATACACCGGGGAGCTGTTTTTT
size: .; D: .; J: TRBJ1-2; V: TRBV6-5; length: 14; CDR3: CASSYKQGGYGYTF; DNA: TGTGCCAGCAGTTATAAACAGGGCGGCTATGGCTACACCTTC
size: .; D: TRBD1; J: TRBJ2-7; V: TRBV6-1; length: 14; CDR3: CASSSGQGAYEQYF; DNA: TGTGCCAGCAGTTCGGGACAGGGGGCTTACGAGCAGTACTTC
size: .; D: TRBD1; J: TRBJ1-5; V: TRBV2; length: 13; CDR3: CASSDREAKPQHF; DNA: TGTGCCAGCAGCGACAGGGAGGCAAAGCCCCAGCATTTT
size: .; D: .; J: TRBJ1-1; V: TRBV6-5; length: 14; CDR3: CASSSTGWNTEAFF; DNA: TGTGCCAGCAGTTCGACAGGATGGAACACTGAAGCTTTCTTT
size: few; D: TRBD1; J: TRBJ1-2; V: TRBV27; length: 13; CDR3: CASSFTGGGGYTF; DNA: TGTGCCAGCAGTTTCACAGGGGGTGGTGGCTACACCTTC
size: .; D: .; J: TRBJ1-4; V: TRBV5-6; length: 15; CDR3: CASSSDTGIMEKLFF; DNA: TGTGCCAGCAGCTCCGACACAGGGATTATGGAAAAACTGTTTTTT
size: .; D: .; J: TRBJ1-1; V: TRBV4-3; length: 15; CDR3: CASSQFDSMNTEAFF; DNA: TGCGCCAGCAGCCAATTTGACAGTATGAACACTGAAGCTTTCTTT
size: once; D: .; J: TRBJ1-5; V: TRBV6-5; length: 15; CDR3: CASQSTWSGEQPQHF; DNA: TGTGCCAGCCAAAGCACGTGGTCGGGGGAACAGCCCCAGCATTTT
size: .; D: TRBD1; J: TRBJ2-2; V: TRBV6-1; length: 14; CDR3: CAGAGQGTDGELFF; DNA: TGTGCCGGGGCGGGACAGGGGACTGACGGGGAGCTGTTTTTT
size: few; D: TRBD1; J: TRBJ1-5; V: TRBV27; length: 13; CDR3: CATRTGGNQPQHF; DNA: TGTGCCACCCGGACAGGGGGGAATCAGCCCCAGCATTTT
size: .; D: .; J: TRBJ2-1; V: TRBV27; length: 15; CDR3: CASRVVLGPYNEQFF; DNA: TGTGCCAGCAGAGTCGTACTGGGCCCATACAATGAGCAGTTCTTC
size: .; D: .; J: TRBJ2-3; V: TRBV6-4; length: 15; CDR3: CASSEGGRATDTQYF; DNA: TGTGCCAGCAGTGAAGGGGGTCGGGCCACAGATACGCAGTATTTT
size: .; D: TRBD1; J: TRBJ1-5; V: TRBV7-2; length: 16; CDR3: CASSLATGTGRQPQHF; DNA: TGTGCCAGCAGCTTAGCTACCGGGACAGGGAGGCAGCCCCAGCATTTT